The 16 T cell receptor beta chains below all came from one sample that was sequenced in a study of blood T cell repertoires in COVID-19 (TCRdb year 2020). Receptor libraries were prepared by the immunoSEQ multiplex PCR assay. Here the immuneACCESS table is served through TCRdb, limited to in-frame sequences with V and J called. Missing clones are a known gap in these copies; in checked studies unresolved V genes cover under half, and the rest lacks a known reason. The sample table contains roughly 70,000 clones; only one count was recorded for roughly 80% of them. Together, the top ten hold nearly 5% of the sample. The sequencing input was peripheral blood. The receptors shown here come from an elderly woman with active or convalescent COVID-19.

This sequence joins TRBV30 and TRBJ1-1; no reliable D call. Germline loops: CDR1 GTSNPN, CDR2 SVGIG (reference sequence). The CDR3 runs 13 residues. The V end lost 5 bases, the J end lost 5 bases, and 15 bases lay between the germline ends. Here the CDR3 DNA reads TGTGCCTGGGGGAAGGGAGGGATGACTGAAGCTTTCTTT. It specifies CAWGKGGMTEAFF. The full variable domain, completed using reference TRBV30 and TRBJ1-1, is SQTIHQWPATLVQPVGSPLSLECTVEGTSNPNLYWYRQAAGRGLQLLFYSVGIGQISSEVPQNLSASRPQDRQFILSSKKLLLSDSGFYLCAWGKGGMTEAFFGQGTRLTVV.

The chain carries TRBV6-4 and TRBJ1-1; 7 bases align to TRBD1. The CDR3 extends over 14 amino acids. J lost 3 bases, V lost 6 bases, and 7 bases had no gene match. The germline V gene has CDR1 MRHNA and CDR2 SNTAGT. The CDR3 bases are TGTGCCAGCAGAAAAGACAGGGTTGACACTGAAGCTTTCTTT. This codes for CASRKDRVDTEAFF.

The chain uses TRBV9 and TRBJ1-4; 7 bases are a match to TRBD1. In germline, CDR1 is SGDLS, CDR2 YYNGEE. The ends lost 3 bases at V and 0 bases at J; junction bases unmatched: 8. The CDR3 runs 17 residues. The CDR3 nucleotides are TGTGCCAGCAGCGCATCCGGGACAGCGTCAACTAATGAAAAACTGTTTTTT. Its protein product is CASSASGTASTNEKLFF. The full variable domain, its missing parts supplied by reference TRBV9 and TRBJ1-4, is DSGVTQTPKHLITATGQRVTLRCSPRSGDLSVYWYQQSLDQGLQFLIQYYNGEERAKGNILERFSAQQFPDLHSELNLSSLELGDSALYFCASSASGTASTNEKLFFGSGTQLSVL.

The rearrangement joins TRBV28 to TRBJ1-2; no firm D call. The CDR3 runs 12 residues. Germline-derived CDR1 and CDR2 are MDHEN and SYDVKM. Trimming pared 5 bases from V and 7 bases from J, leaving 11 bases between. This CDR3 is CASSAHFGGYTF. DNA of the CDR3: TGTGCCAGCAGTGCGCATTTCGGTGGCTACACCTTC.

This clone was found a few times. This chain joins TRBV5-1 and TRBJ2-1; possibly TRBD2 for D (5 bases). This CDR3 is built from 12 residues. CDR1 and CDR2 from the germline V gene are SGHRS and YFSETQ. Trimming left V 5 bases short and J 6 bases short, with 9 bases between. DNA of the CDR3: TGCGCCAGCAGGCGCGAGGGCAATGAGCAGTTCTTC. Its translation: CASRREGNEQFF.

CDR3: CASRRLDTNEKLFF. The CDR3 coding sequence is TGTGCCAGCAGGCGACTGGATACTAATGAAAAACTGTTTTTT. The V and J genes are TRBV6-5 and TRBJ1-4, with D uncertain. The CDR3 is made up of 14 amino acids. CDR1 is MNHEY and CDR2 is SVGAGI in the germline V gene. Trimming pared 6 bases from V and 2 bases from J, leaving 10 bases between.

The genes are TRBV28 and TRBJ1-3; a possible D gene is TRBD1 (6 bases). The CDR3 contains 16 residues. The germline gives CDR1 MDHEN, CDR2 SYDVKM. Trimming took 5 bases from V and 4 from J, leaving 18 bases between them. CDR3 nucleotide sequence: TGTGCCAGCAGTACGGGCACAGGGTCTTACGGAAACACCATATATTTT. Translation: CASSTGTGSYGNTIYF.

This chain connects TRBV13 to TRBJ2-7; 9 nucleotides line up with TRBD1. The germline V gene encodes CDR1 PRHDT and CDR2 FYEKMQ (reference sequence). This CDR3 has 14 amino acids. V lost 4 bases, J lost 5 bases, and 6 bases stayed unmatched. The CDR3 protein is CASSYRDRAHEQYF. DNA for the CDR3: TGTGCCAGCAGCTACCGGGACAGGGCCCACGAGCAGTACTTC.

This clone showed up just a few times. The V gene is TRBV6-2 or TRBV6-3, the J gene TRBJ2-1; 8 positions match TRBD1. Germline CDR1 is MNHEY and CDR2 is SVGEGT. CDR3 size: 16 residues. The V and J ends lost 6 bases and 0 bases, in that order; junction bases with no gene match: 7. The CDR3 region is CASSRRGQSSYNEQFF. CDR3 in DNA: TGTGCCAGCAGCCGCAGGGGGCAAAGCTCCTACAATGAGCAGTTCTTC.

V usage is TRBV6-1 and J usage is TRBJ2-1, with TRBD2 matching 10 bases. The germline CDR1 and CDR2 sequences are MNHNS and SASEGT. V was pared by 2 bases and J by 8 bases, with 15 bases of the junction left unmatched. This CDR3 contains 18 residues. CDR3 nucleotide sequence: TGTGCCAGCAGTGAAACCCTTATCCTAGCGGGGGTCGGTCATGAGCAGTTCTTC. It specifies CASSETLILAGVGHEQFF.

This clone was counted a few times. The V and J genes are TRBV2 and TRBJ2-7, with a tentative D call TRBD1 (5 bases). Germline V lookup: CDR1 SNHLY, CDR2 FYNNEI. With 4 bases removed from V and 2 bases from J, the gap between germline ends came to 15 bases. This CDR3 region has 15 residues. The CDR3 sequence: CASSGQGNKAYEQYF. The CDR3, as DNA: TGTGCCAGCAGTGGGCAGGGTAACAAGGCCTACGAGCAGTACTTC.

CDR3 region: CASSSRRGGLETQYF. The CDR3 coding sequence is TGTGCCAGCAGCTCCAGGAGGGGGGGGCTGGAGACCCAGTACTTC. This sequence joins TRBV11-3 and TRBJ2-5, with D tentatively TRBD2 (7 bases). V was pared by 4 bases and J by 5 bases, with 17 bases between. CDR1 is SGHNT and CDR2 is YENEEA in the germline V gene. The CDR3 extends over 15 amino acids.

This rearrangement joins TRBV7-2 to TRBJ2-7; 9 bases map to TRBD2. Unmatched junction bases numbered 14, after V lost 2 bases and J lost 6 bases. The CDR3 is made up of 17 amino acids. Germline assignment: CDR1 SGHTA and CDR2 FQGNSA. This chain's CDR3 is CASSLSSGGGRAAEQYF. The CDR3 DNA reads TGTGCCAGCAGCTTATCCTCCGGGGGCGGGAGGGCCGCCGAGCAGTACTTC.

The CDR3 DNA reads TGTGCCAGCAGCTTGTTCTCCGAGCAGTTCTTC. As protein: CASSLFSEQFF. This chain uses TRBV5-6 with TRBJ2-1; no reliable D call. Germline CDR1 reads SGHDT; CDR2 reads YYEEEE. The CDR3 is 11 residues long. V dropped 1 base and J dropped 10 bases, with 6 bases sitting between them.

The rearrangement uses TRBV5-1 and TRBJ2-7; TRBD2 aligns across 8 bases. The trim removed 3 bases at V and 0 bases at J, leaving 5 bases unmatched. The length of the CDR3 is 15 residues. CDR1 and CDR2 from the germline V gene are SGHRS and YFSETQ. As DNA, the CDR3 is TGCGCCAGCAGCTATAGCGGGGCGCTCTCCTACGAGCAGTACTTC. Its translation is CASSYSGALSYEQYF.

V usage is TRBV7-3 and J usage is TRBJ2-1, with 11 bases aligning to TRBD1. The V gene end was trimmed by 5 bases and the J gene end by 6 bases; junction bases not matched to a gene: 6. The germline V gene encodes CDR1 SGHTA and CDR2 FQGTGA. The CDR3 contains 15 residues. The CDR3 DNA reads TGTGCCAGCAGCGCCGGGACAGGGGGAACCAATGAGCAGTTCTTC. The encoded protein is CASSAGTGGTNEQFF. The whole variable domain, remainder taken from reference TRBV7-3 and TRBJ2-1, is GAGVSQTPSNKVTEKGKYVELRCDPISGHTALYWYRQSLGQGPEFLIYFQGTGAADDSGLPNDRFFAVRPEGSVSTLKIQRTERGDSAVYLCASSAGTGGTNEQFFGPGTRLTVL.